The 13 T cell receptor beta chains reported below all come from one sample, sequenced in a study of CD8+CD57+ T cells in acquired aplastic anemia. TCR beta VDJ and CDR3 profiles were obtained from a genomic DNA template. TCRdb called the reads again in MiXCR, with one record for every CDR3 protein. The sample records 150,000 to 180,000 distinct CDR3 sequences, roughly 49% being singletons. Previously, flow cytometry had revealed CD8+CD57+ cell expansion in the patients chosen for sequencing. The sample taken for sequencing was sorted CD4+, CD8+, or CD8+CD57+ T cells (not recorded which) from PBMCs. These receptor sequences come from a human donor with aplastic anemia.

This clonotype showed up just a few times. This is likely a read error, given that the CDR3 carries no conserved phenylalanine or tryptophan at its end. The gene calls are TRBV7-2 and TRBJ1-3, with D unclear. The CDR3 is 13 amino acids. Per germline, CDR1 SGHTA and CDR2 FQGNSA. CDR3 nucleotides: TGCGCCAGCAGCCAAGATGGGGGAAACACCATATATTTG. Translating gives CASSQDGGNTIYL.

This clonotype showed up many times. CDR3 in amino acids: CASSLDRPKDEQYF. The CDR3, as DNA: TGCGCCAGCAGTCTGGACAGGCCGAAGGACGAGCAGTACTTC. V gene TRBV10-2 combines with J gene TRBJ2-7; 7 nucleotides line up with TRBD1. Germline V lookup: CDR1 WSHSY, CDR2 SAAADI. This CDR3 region has 14 residues. The V gene end was trimmed by 5 bases and the J gene end by 5 bases; junction bases not matched to a gene: 9.

V and J are TRBV2 and TRBJ1-1; 8 positions match TRBD1. Germline CDR1 reads SNHLY; CDR2 reads FYNNEI. The CDR3 has 14 residues. With V trimmed by 10 bases and J by 0 bases, 7 bases remained unmatched. CDR3 protein: CATRQGIMNTEAFF. The CDR3 DNA sequence: TGTGCCACCAGACAGGGGATCATGAACACTGAAGCTTTCTTT.

The chain has TRBV24-1 and TRBJ2-7, with 7 nucleotides matching TRBD1. The J segment lost 4 bases and the V segment lost 9 bases, leaving 14 bases of the junction unmatched. Looked up from germline, CDR1 is KGHDR and CDR2 is SFDVKD. The CDR3 runs 15 residues. The CDR3: CATSGNRGVVYEQYF. CDR3 sequence (DNA): TGTGCCACCTCCGGAAACAGGGGAGTCGTTTACGAGCAGTACTTC.

This sequence joins TRBV15 and TRBJ2-3; TRBD2 is a possible D gene (6 bases). Germline assignment: CDR1 LNHNV and CDR2 YYDKDF (reference sequence). V gave up 4 bases and J gave up 0 bases, with 17 bases separating them. This CDR3 spans 17 amino acids. The CDR3 region is CATSTGGGRASTDTQYF. In DNA, the CDR3 is TGTGCCACCAGCACAGGTGGAGGGCGGGCCAGCACAGATACGCAGTATTTT.

This clonotype was picked up many times. The rearrangement joins TRBV5-1 to TRBJ1-4; D is unclear. The CDR3 consists of 15 residues. The germline CDR1 and CDR2 sequences are SGHRS and YFSETQ. V lost 2 bases, J lost 7 bases, and 15 bases lay in between. CDR3 region: CASSFRPERSEKLFF. In DNA, the CDR3 is TGCGCCAGCAGCTTCCGACCGGAACGGAGTGAAAAACTGTTTTTT.

This clonotype was observed a single time. The CDR3 does not end in the conserved phenylalanine or tryptophan, so this is likely a read error. The chain combines TRBV7-2 with TRBJ2-3; D is unclear. The CDR3 is 12 amino acids. Per the germline V gene, CDR1 is SGHTA and CDR2 is FQGNSA. V was pared by 7 bases and J by 2 bases, with 7 bases between. CDR3: CASTGFTDTQYC. The CDR3 nucleotides read TGTGCCAGCACCGGGTTCACAGATACGCAGTATTGT.

The chain uses TRBV20-1 and TRBJ1-4; maybe TRBD1 (5 bases). Looked up from germline, CDR1 is DFQATT and CDR2 is SNEGSKA (reference sequence). CDR3 size: 14 residues. Trimming took off 1 base at V and 7 bases at J, with 13 bases between the two ends. CDR3: CSARGGGGSEKLFF. The CDR3 nucleotides read TGCAGTGCTAGAGGTGGGGGAGGGAGTGAAAAACTGTTTTTT.

V gene TRBV5-5 combines with J gene TRBJ1-2, with TRBD1 as a possible D gene (5 bases). The germline V gene encodes CDR1 SGHKS and CDR2 YYEKEE (reference sequence). Trimming stripped 3 bases from V and 8 bases from J, with 14 bases between. CDR3 size: 13 residues. The CDR3 loop reads CASSSRDRSGYTF. CDR3 DNA sequence: TGTGCCAGCAGCTCCAGGGATAGGAGCGGCTACACCTTC.

The V call is TRBV29-1, the J call TRBJ1-5; TRBD1 might be the D (5 bases). V was cut by 4 bases and J by 5 bases, with 9 bases left in between. In germline, CDR1 is SQVTM, CDR2 ANQGSEA. CDR3 length: 12 amino acids. Here the CDR3 DNA reads TGCAGCGTTGTTGTGGGGGATCAGCCCCAGCATTTT. The encoded protein is CSVVVGDQPQHF.

The table lists this clonotype with a few counts. The chain carries TRBV3-1 and TRBJ2-1; no reliable D call. Trimming pared 1 base from V and 6 bases from J, leaving 19 bases between. This CDR3 is 17 amino acids long. Germline CDR1 LGHDT, CDR2 YNNKEL (reference sequence). Written as DNA, the CDR3 is TGTGCCAGCAGCCAAGTATCTCATTCGCTAACCTTCAATGAGCAGTTCTTC. Amino acid sequence: CASSQVSHSLTFNEQFF.

The chain links TRBV20-1 to TRBJ2-6; TRBD1 aligns across 11 bases. The V segment lost 5 bases and the J segment 5 bases; nucleotides outside the gene matches: 8. From germline, CDR1 is DFQATT and CDR2 SNEGSKA (reference sequence). This CDR3 comprises 16 residues. CDR3 DNA: TGCAGTGCTCCCCGGGACAGGGGGGGTCGGGCCAACGTCCTGACTTTC. Protein sequence: CSAPRDRGGRANVLTF.

This clonotype has a count of ten or more. The chain joins TRBV5-5 to TRBJ1-5; D uncertain. Deletions cut 2 bases from V and 0 bases from J, with 6 bases between. Per germline, CDR1 SGHKS and CDR2 YYEKEE (reference sequence). This CDR3 region has 14 residues. The CDR3 loop reads CASSFDLSNQPQHF. The CDR3 DNA reads as TGTGCCAGCAGCTTTGACCTTAGCAATCAGCCCCAGCATTTT.